One sample yielded the 8 T cell receptor beta chains listed below, sequenced in a study. TCRdb re-called the 5' RACE reads through MiXCR, storing one row per CDR3 protein. The sample lists 45,000 to 55,000 distinct CDR3 sequences; around 24% were seen once. Sequenced input: tumor-infiltrating naive CD4+ T cells sorted from the breast tumor. Subset indicated: naive CD4+ T cells, CD4+CD45RA+CD25-. Receptors originate from a female donor with breast cancer.

This clonotype was observed a few times. The chain joins TRBV20-1 to TRBJ2-7, with D maybe TRBD2 (6 bases). The germline V gene encodes CDR1 DFQATT and CDR2 SNEGSKA (reference sequence). The V end was cut by 6 bases, the J end by 1 base, with 28 bases between. This CDR3 comprises 18 residues. The CDR3 DNA reads as TGCAGTGCCAGGCTTCGGGACTCCAATAATATGCGGTCCTACGAGCAGTACTTC. Residues: CSARLRDSNNMRSYEQYF.

The chain couples TRBV28 to TRBJ1-5, with D maybe TRBD1 (5 bases). Germline V gene lookup returns CDR1 MDHEN and CDR2 SYDVKM. V lost 10 bases and J 0 bases, leaving 16 bases between the germline ends. CDR3 size: 15 residues. CDR3 coding DNA: TGTGCCATCAACTCCGGGACGGGTAGCAATCAGCCCCAGCATTTT. Translating it yields CAINSGTGSNQPQHF. The full variable domain, completed using reference TRBV28 and TRBJ1-5, is DVKVTQSSRYLVKRTGEKVFLECVQDMDHENMFWYRQDPGLGLRLIYFSYDVKMKEKGDIPEGYSVSREKKERFSLILESASTNQTSMYLCAINSGTGSNQPQHFGDGTRLSIL.

This clonotype has only a few counts. V is TRBV7-9 and J is TRBJ2-1; the match to TRBD2 covers 7 bases. Germline CDR1 reads SEHNR; CDR2 reads FQNEAQ (reference sequence). Germline trimming cut 1 base from V and 5 bases from J; bases unmatched to any gene: 5. The CDR3 length is 15 residues. The CDR3 DNA follows: TGTGCCAGCAGCTTAGGTCTAGCGGCAAACAATGAGCAGTTCTTC. Translating it yields CASSLGLAANNEQFF.

V usage is TRBV6-5 and J usage is TRBJ1-3; D is uncertain. Germline values: CDR1 MNHEY, CDR2 SVGAGI. Trimming shortened V by 5 bases and J by 0 bases, and 8 bases separated the two germline ends. This CDR3 contains 14 residues. In DNA, the CDR3 is TGTGCCAGCAGTCCAAACAGCTCTGGAAACACCATATATTTT. It yields the protein CASSPNSSGNTIYF.

This clonotype was counted ten times or more. The V and J genes are TRBV29-1 and TRBJ1-1; D call uncertain. Trimming pared 0 bases from V and 0 bases from J, leaving 5 bases between. The CDR3 consists of 13 residues. CDR1 is SQVTM, CDR2 ANQGSEA, per germline. The CDR3 protein is CSVEDGVNTEAFF. The CDR3 DNA follows: TGCAGCGTTGAAGATGGGGTGAACACTGAAGCTTTCTTT.

V gene TRBV6-1 combines with J gene TRBJ2-7; 9 bases fit TRBD2. Germline assignment: CDR1 MNHNS and CDR2 SASEGT. V was pared by 5 bases and J by 4 bases, with 3 bases of the junction left unmatched. The CDR3 totals 13 residues. CDR3 DNA: TGTGCCAGCAGTCAGCGGGAGGTGTACGAGCAGTACTTC. This encodes CASSQREVYEQYF.

This clonotype was recorded a few times. This chain links TRBV10-3 with TRBJ2-6; D ambiguous. Germline assignment: CDR1 ENHRY and CDR2 SYGVKD. The germline V and J ends were trimmed by 6 bases and 0 bases, with 9 bases remaining between them. This CDR3 has 15 amino acids. CDR3 region: CAIRTSSSGANVLTF. The CDR3 nucleotides are TGTGCCATCAGAACAAGCTCCTCTGGGGCCAACGTCCTGACTTTC.

This clonotype was counted a few times. The chain couples TRBV10-3 to TRBJ2-7; D tentatively fits TRBD1 or TRBD2 (5 bases each). With 0 bases removed from V and 4 bases from J, the gap between germline ends came to 10 bases. Germline CDR1 reads ENHRY; CDR2 reads SYGVKD. The CDR3 sequence is 14 residues long. The CDR3, as DNA: TGTGCCATCAGTGAGTCGGGACGGACTTACGAGCAGTACTTC. This codes for CAISESGRTYEQYF.